These 11 T cell receptor beta chains were sequenced from one sample in a study of blood T cells in healthy people across ages. PCR was performed a second time for roughly 7 to 11 cycles using a sample-barcoded 5' primer and a J-beta primer mix. TCRdb re-derived calls from the 5' RACE reads in MiXCR, one entry per CDR3 protein. The repertoire includes fewer than 1 million distinct CDR3 sequences, around 42% of them detected once, and roughly a fifth sits in the top ten. Sequenced material: blood. The receptors originated from a man aged 55 to 70 in good health.

Points on this clonotype: A read error may be the cause here, since a much bigger clone is one base away. The V call is TRBV4-1, the J call TRBJ1-2; 7 nucleotides agree with TRBD1. CDR1 is MGHRA and CDR2 is YSYEKL in the germline V gene. V lost 0 bases to trimming and J lost 6 bases; unmatched junction nucleotides: 10. The CDR3 loop spans 16 amino acids. The CDR3 protein is CASSQDLSGGGNGYTF. The DNA of the CDR3 is TGCGCCAGCAGCCAAGATTTAAGTGGAGGGGGCAATGGCTACACCTTC.

The rearrangement links TRBV9 to TRBJ2-1; the D gene is possibly TRBD1 (6 bases). The CDR3 extends over 13 amino acids. Trimming stripped 0 bases from V and 10 bases from J, with 11 bases between. Germline values: CDR1 SGDLS, CDR2 YYNGEE. In DNA, the CDR3 is TGTGCCAGCAGCGTAGTGCAGGGGACCGAGCAGTTCTTC. This codes for CASSVVQGTEQFF.

This clonotype has more than one count but fewer than ten. The chain is built from TRBV20-1 and TRBJ2-5, with 8 bases fitting TRBD2. This CDR3 contains 15 residues. V lost 2 bases to trimming and J lost 4 bases; unmatched junction nucleotides: 9. CDR1 and CDR2 (germline): DFQATT, SNEGSKA (reference sequence). CDR3 DNA: TGCAGTGCTAGAAGACCCGGGACTAGTCGAGAGACCCAGTACTTC. Translation gives CSARRPGTSRETQYF.

This sequence joins TRBV18 and TRBJ1-2; 7 bases are shared with TRBD1. CDR3 length: 15 residues. Germline V gene lookup returns CDR1 KGHSH and CDR2 LQKENI. V was pared by 8 bases and J by 0 bases, with 9 bases of the junction left unmatched. The CDR3 DNA follows: TGTGCCAGCCGAGTAGACAGGGAATCTAACTATGGCTACACCTTC. Its protein is CASRVDRESNYGYTF. The full variable domain, completed using reference TRBV18 and TRBJ1-2, is NAGVMQNPRHLVRRRGQEARLRCSPMKGHSHVYWYRQLPEEGLKFMVYLQKENIIDESGMPKERFSAEFPKEGPSILRIQQVVRGDSAAYFCASRVDRESNYGYTFGSGTRLTVV.

This clonotype was picked up a small number of times. V is TRBV11-2 and J is TRBJ2-7, with D hard to call. V was pared by 2 bases and J by 5 bases, with 7 bases between. CDR1 is SGHAT and CDR2 is FQNNGV in the germline V gene. CDR3 length equals 12 residues. The CDR3 region has the DNA TGTGCCAGCAGCTTAAGCCGTCACGAGCAGTACTTC. Translating gives CASSLSRHEQYF.

The CDR3, as DNA: TGCGCCAGCAGCCCCTCGGAGATAGTGTACCCGAGGAATGAGCAGTTCTTC. Translating gives CASSPSEIVYPRNEQFF. The V gene is TRBV5-1, the J gene TRBJ2-1, with D unclear. This CDR3 is 17 amino acids long. The germline V gene has CDR1 SGHRS and CDR2 YFSETQ. Trimming took 4 bases from V and 7 from J, leaving 24 bases between them.

In this sample, this clonotype turned up a few times. The chain recombines TRBV10-3 with TRBJ2-1; D ambiguous. The ends were cut back, 9 bases at V and 0 bases at J, with 12 bases in the middle. The V gene's germline CDR1 is ENHRY and CDR2 SYGVKD. This CDR3 is built from 14 residues. CDR3 nucleotide sequence: TGTGCCATGGCCCCTAGGAGCTCCTACAATGAGCAGTTCTTC. Translating gives CAMAPRSSYNEQFF.

The chain recombines TRBV4-3 with TRBJ1-1; 8 positions agree with TRBD1. Looked up from germline, CDR1 is LGHNA and CDR2 is YSLEER. The CDR3 extends over 14 amino acids. V dropped 1 base and J dropped 4; count of bases not matched to a gene: 2. The CDR3, as DNA: TGCGCCAGCAGCCAAGGGGACAGGTCCACTGAAGCTTTCTTT. The encoded protein is CASSQGDRSTEAFF.

CDR3 sequence (DNA): TGTGCCAGCAGTGAAGTACCGCGGGAACCCCCAGGGACCCAGTACTTC. This encodes CASSEVPREPPGTQYF. The chain links TRBV6-1 to TRBJ2-5; D may be TRBD2 (6 bases). The CDR3 consists of 16 residues. From germline, CDR1 is MNHNS and CDR2 SASEGT. The V end was cut by 1 base, the J end by 7 bases, with 19 bases between.

The chain recombines TRBV4-3 with TRBJ2-2; 12 bases map to TRBD1. The trim removed 2 bases at V and 7 bases at J, leaving 5 bases unmatched. CDR1 is LGHNA and CDR2 is YSLEER in the germline V gene. CDR3 length: 16 residues. CDR3 DNA: TGCGCCAGCAGCCAACGGGGGACAGGGGGCTACGGGGAGCTGTTTTTT. This encodes CASSQRGTGGYGELFF.

The CDR3 here is CASSPQGARSGYTF. Here the CDR3 DNA reads TGTGCCAGCAGCCCACAGGGGGCCAGAAGTGGCTACACCTTC. The rearrangement uses TRBV12-3 or TRBV12-4 and TRBJ1-2; 9 bases map to TRBD1. The trim removed 6 bases at V and 7 bases at J, leaving 9 bases unmatched. There are 14 residues in the CDR3.